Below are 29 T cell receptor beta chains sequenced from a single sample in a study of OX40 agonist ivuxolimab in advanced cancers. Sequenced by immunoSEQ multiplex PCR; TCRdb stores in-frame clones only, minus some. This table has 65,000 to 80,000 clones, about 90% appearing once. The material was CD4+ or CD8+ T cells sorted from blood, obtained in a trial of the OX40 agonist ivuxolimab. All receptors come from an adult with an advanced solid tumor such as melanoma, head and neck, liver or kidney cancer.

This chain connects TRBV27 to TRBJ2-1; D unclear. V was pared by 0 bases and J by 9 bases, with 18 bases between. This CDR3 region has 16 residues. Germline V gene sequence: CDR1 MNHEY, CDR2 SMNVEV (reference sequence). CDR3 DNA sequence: TGTGCCAGCAGTTTATCGTATTCGCAATTCCACCCTGAGCAGTTCTTC. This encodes CASSLSYSQFHPEQFF.

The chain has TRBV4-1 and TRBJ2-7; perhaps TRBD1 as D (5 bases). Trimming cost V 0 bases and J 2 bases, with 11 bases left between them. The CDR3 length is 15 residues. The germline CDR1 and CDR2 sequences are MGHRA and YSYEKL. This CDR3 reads CASSQEPGIPYEQYF. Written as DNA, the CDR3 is TGCGCCAGCAGCCAAGAGCCAGGGATTCCCTACGAGCAGTACTTC.

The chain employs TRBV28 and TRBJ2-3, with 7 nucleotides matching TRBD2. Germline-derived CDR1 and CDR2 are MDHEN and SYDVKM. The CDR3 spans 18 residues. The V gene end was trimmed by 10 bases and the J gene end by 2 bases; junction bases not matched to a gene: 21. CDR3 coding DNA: TGTGCCACCACCTCGACCTCGGGGTACAGCGGGACCACAGATACGCAGTATTTT. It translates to CATTSTSGYSGTTDTQYF. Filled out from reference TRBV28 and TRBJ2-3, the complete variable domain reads DVKVTQSSRYLVKRTGEKVFLECVQDMDHENMFWYRQDPGLGLRLIYFSYDVKMKEKGDIPEGYSVSREKKERFSLILESASTNQTSMYLCATTSTSGYSGTTDTQYFGPGTRLTVL.

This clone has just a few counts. DNA for the CDR3: TGTGCCAGCAGTGAAGACGGGACAGGCTCCTACGAGCAGTACTTC. Encoded protein: CASSEDGTGSYEQYF. V gene TRBV6-1 combines with J gene TRBJ2-7; 8 nucleotides align to TRBD1. V dropped 1 base and J dropped 0; count of bases not matched to a gene: 2. Per the germline V gene, CDR1 is MNHNS and CDR2 is SASEGT. The CDR3 is 15 residues long.

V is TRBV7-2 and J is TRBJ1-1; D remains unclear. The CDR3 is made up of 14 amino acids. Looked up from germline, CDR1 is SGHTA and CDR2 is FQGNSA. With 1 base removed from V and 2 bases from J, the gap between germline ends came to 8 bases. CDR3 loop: CASSLGESNTEAFF. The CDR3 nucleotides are TGTGCCAGCAGCTTAGGGGAGTCTAACACTGAAGCTTTCTTT.

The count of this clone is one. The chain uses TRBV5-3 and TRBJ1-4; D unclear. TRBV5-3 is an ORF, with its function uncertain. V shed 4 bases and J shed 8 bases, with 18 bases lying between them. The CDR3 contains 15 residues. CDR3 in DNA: TGTGCCAGAAGCCCTGGTGGGGAGGTGCGGGAAAAACTGTTTTTT. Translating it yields CARSPGGEVREKLFF.

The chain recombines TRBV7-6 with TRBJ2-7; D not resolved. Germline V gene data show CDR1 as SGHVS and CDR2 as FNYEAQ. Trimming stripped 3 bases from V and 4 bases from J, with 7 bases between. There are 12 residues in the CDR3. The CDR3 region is CASSFGFYEQYF. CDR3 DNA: TGTGCCAGCAGCTTCGGGTTTTACGAGCAGTACTTC.

CDR3 bases: TGCGCCAGCAGCCTCCCTGGACTAAGCGTCACAGATACGCAGTATTTT. Its translation is CASSLPGLSVTDTQYF. The V gene is TRBV5-1, the J gene TRBJ2-3; a possible D gene is TRBD2 (6 bases). Trimming shortened V by 4 bases and J by 2 bases, and 17 bases separated the two germline ends. This CDR3 has 16 residues. CDR1 is SGHRS and CDR2 is YFSETQ in the germline V gene.

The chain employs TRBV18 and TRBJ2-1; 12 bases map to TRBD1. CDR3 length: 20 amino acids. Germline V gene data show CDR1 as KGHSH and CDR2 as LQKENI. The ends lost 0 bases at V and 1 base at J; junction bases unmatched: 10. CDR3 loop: CASSPPIAGQGAKSYNEQFF. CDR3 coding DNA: TGTGCCAGCTCACCACCAATAGCGGGACAGGGGGCAAAATCCTACAATGAGCAGTTCTTC.

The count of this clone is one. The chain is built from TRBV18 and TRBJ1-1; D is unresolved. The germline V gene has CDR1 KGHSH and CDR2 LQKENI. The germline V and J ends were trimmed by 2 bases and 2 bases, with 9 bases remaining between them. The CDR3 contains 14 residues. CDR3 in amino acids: CASSPVQPNTEAFF. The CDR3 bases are TGTGCCAGCTCACCAGTTCAGCCTAACACTGAAGCTTTCTTT.

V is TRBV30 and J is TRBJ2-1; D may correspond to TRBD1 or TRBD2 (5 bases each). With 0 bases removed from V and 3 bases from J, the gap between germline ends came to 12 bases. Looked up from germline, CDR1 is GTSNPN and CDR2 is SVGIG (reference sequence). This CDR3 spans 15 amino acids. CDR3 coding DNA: TGTGCCTGGAGTGTCGGGACCTATGGCTACAATGAGCAGTTCTTC. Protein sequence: CAWSVGTYGYNEQFF.

CDR3 in amino acids: CAAGGNTGELFF. DNA for the CDR3: TGTGCCGCAGGGGGGAACACCGGGGAGCTGTTTTTT. The rearrangement links TRBV7-2 to TRBJ2-2, with TRBD1 matching over 7 bases. This CDR3 comprises 12 residues. Germline trimming cut 11 bases from V and 1 base from J; bases unmatched to any gene: 1. In germline, CDR1 is SGHTA, CDR2 FQGNSA.

The DNA for the CDR3 is TGTGCCAGTAGTATCTCGAATCTCTATGGCTACACCTTC. Protein product: CASSISNLYGYTF. V usage is TRBV19 and J usage is TRBJ1-2, with D uncertain. Germline lookup yields CDR1 LNHDA and CDR2 SQIVND (reference sequence). The CDR3 sequence is 13 residues long. Trimming removed 3 bases at V and 4 bases at J, with 9 bases between.

Here the CDR3 DNA reads TGCGCCAGCAGCCTCGACAGAGGGAACACTGAAGCTTTCTTT. Protein: CASSLDRGNTEAFF. The genes are TRBV4-3 and TRBJ1-1, with a possible D match to TRBD1 (5 bases). The CDR3 contains 14 residues. Deletions cut 4 bases from V and 1 base from J, with 10 bases between. Germline V gene sequence: CDR1 LGHNA, CDR2 YSLEER.

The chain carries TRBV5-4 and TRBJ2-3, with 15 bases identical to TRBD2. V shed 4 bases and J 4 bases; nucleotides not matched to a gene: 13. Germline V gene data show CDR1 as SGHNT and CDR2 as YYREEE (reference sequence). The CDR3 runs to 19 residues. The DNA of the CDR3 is TGTGCCAGCAGCACCCTAGGACTAGCGGGAGGGAGGTGGGCAGATACGCAGTATTTT. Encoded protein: CASSTLGLAGGRWADTQYF.

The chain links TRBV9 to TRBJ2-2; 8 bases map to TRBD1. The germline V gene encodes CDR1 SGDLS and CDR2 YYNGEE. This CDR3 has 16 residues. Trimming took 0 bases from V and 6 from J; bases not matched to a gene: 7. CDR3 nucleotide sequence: TGTGCCAGCAGCGTAGACGCAGGGGGCGACGCCGGGGAGCTGTTTTTT. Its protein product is CASSVDAGGDAGELFF.

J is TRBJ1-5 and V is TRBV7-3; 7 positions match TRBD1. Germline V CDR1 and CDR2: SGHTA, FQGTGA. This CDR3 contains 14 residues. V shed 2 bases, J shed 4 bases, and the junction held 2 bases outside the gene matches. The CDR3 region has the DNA TGTGCCAGCAGCTTACGCAGGGGGAATCAGCCCCAGCATTTT. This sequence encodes CASSLRRGNQPQHF.

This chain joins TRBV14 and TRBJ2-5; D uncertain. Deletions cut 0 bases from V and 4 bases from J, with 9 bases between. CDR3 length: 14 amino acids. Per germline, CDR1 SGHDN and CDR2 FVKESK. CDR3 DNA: TGTGCCAGCAGCCAAGATTCGTGGGGAGAGACCCAGTACTTC. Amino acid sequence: CASSQDSWGETQYF.

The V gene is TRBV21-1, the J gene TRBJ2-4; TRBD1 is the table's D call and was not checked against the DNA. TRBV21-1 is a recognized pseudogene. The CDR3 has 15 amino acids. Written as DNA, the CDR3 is TGTGCCAGCAGCAGGTATCAGGGTCTGGGGAACATTCAGTACTTC. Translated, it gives CASSRYQGLGNIQYF.

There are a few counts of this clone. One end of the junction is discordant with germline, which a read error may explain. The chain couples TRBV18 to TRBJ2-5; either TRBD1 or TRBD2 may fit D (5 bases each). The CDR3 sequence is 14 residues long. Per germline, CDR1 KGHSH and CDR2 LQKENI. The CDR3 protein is CASSPGASQKTQYF. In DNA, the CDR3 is TGTGCCAGCTCACCCGGGGCCAGCCAAAAGACCCAGTACTTC.

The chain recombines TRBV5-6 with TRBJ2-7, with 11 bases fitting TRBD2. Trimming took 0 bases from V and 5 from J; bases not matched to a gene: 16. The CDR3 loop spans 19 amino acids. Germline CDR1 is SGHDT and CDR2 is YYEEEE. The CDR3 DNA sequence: TGTGCCAGCAGCTTGGGGGTGAGGGGCGGTAGCGGGAGGGCGAACGAGCAGTACTTC. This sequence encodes CASSLGVRGGSGRANEQYF. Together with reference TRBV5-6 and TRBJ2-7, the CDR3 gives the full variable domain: DAGVTQSPTHLIKTRGQQVTLRCSPKSGHDTVSWYQQALGQGPQFIFQYYEEEERQRGNFPDRFSGHQFPNYSSELNVNALLLGDSALYLCASSLGVRGGSGRANEQYFGPGTRLTVT.

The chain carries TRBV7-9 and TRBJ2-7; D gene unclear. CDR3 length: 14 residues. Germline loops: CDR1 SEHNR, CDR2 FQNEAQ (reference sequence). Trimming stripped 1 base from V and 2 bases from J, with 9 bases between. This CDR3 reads CASSLERQPYEQYF. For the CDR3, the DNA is TGTGCCAGCAGCTTAGAAAGGCAGCCCTACGAGCAGTACTTC.

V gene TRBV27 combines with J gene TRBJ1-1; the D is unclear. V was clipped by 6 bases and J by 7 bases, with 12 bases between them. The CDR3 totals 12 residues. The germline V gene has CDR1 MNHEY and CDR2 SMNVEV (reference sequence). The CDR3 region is CASSTGFHEAFF. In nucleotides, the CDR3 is TGTGCCAGCAGCACCGGGTTTCATGAAGCTTTCTTT.

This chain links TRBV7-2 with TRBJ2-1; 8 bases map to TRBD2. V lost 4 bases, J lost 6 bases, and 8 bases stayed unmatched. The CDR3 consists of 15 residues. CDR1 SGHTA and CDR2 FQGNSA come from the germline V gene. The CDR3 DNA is TGTGCCAGCAGCTCCGGGACTAGGGCTGTCAATGAGCAGTTCTTC. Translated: CASSSGTRAVNEQFF.

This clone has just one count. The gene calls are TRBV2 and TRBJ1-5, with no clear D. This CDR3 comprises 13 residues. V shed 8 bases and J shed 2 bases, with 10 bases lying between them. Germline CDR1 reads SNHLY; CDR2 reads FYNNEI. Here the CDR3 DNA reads TGTGCCAGCGCCGGGGATGGCAATCAGCCCCAGCATTTT. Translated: CASAGDGNQPQHF.

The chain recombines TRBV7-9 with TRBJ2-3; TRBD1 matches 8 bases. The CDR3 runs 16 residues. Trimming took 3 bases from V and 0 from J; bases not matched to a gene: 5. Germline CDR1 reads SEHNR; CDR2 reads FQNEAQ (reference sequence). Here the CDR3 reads CASSFTRTGSTDTQYF. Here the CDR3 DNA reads TGTGCCAGCAGCTTTACCCGGACAGGGAGCACAGATACGCAGTATTTT. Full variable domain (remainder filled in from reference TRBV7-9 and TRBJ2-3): DTGVSQNPRHKITKRGQNVTFRCDPISEHNRLYWYRQTLGQGPEFLTYFQNEAQLEKSRLLSDRFSAERPKGSFSTLEIQRTEQGDSAMYLCASSFTRTGSTDTQYFGPGTRLTVL.

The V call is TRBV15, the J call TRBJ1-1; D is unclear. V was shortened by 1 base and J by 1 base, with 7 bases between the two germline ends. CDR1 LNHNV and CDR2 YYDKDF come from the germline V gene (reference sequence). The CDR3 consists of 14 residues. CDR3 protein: CATSRVLRNTEAFF. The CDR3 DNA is TGTGCCACCAGCAGAGTCCTAAGGAACACTGAAGCTTTCTTT.

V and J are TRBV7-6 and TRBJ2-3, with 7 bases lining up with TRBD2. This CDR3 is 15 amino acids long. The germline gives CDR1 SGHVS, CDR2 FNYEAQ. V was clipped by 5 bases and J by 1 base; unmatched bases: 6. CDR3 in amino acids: CASSPTSVGTDTQYF. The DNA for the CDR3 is TGTGCCAGCAGCCCCACTAGCGTGGGCACAGATACGCAGTATTTT.

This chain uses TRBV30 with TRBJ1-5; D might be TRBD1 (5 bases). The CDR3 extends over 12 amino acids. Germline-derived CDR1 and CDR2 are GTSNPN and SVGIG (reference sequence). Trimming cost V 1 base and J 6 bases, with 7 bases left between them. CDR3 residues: CAWSGDGQPQHF. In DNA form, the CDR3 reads TGTGCCTGGAGTGGGGACGGTCAGCCCCAGCATTTT.